The clone carrying this TCR beta chain has a count of ten or more. No antigen is known for it. The data were obtained in a study of metastatic and nonmetastatic thyroid tumors. Overall study context: Comparison of repertoires was carried out across blood and tumor or nodule tissue from malignant and benign thyroid patients. Study outcomes and limitations: Patients with malignant thyroid tumors reportedly had significantly higher TCR beta diversity than those with benign nodules, in blood and tumor.

J gave up 6 bases and V 5 bases, and 7 bases lay outside the gene matches. CDR1 is MNHNS, CDR2 SASEGT, per germline. The CDR3 extends over 15 amino acids. Among the patients, none had received any treatment before thyroid surgery. TCRdb ran MiXCR on the PCR reads. The sample has 80,000 to 85,000 clones, around 13% seen once; the top ten hold 8.5% to 10%. The TCR was taken from a female donor with papillary thyroid cancer or a benign thyroid nodule (not recorded which). Some clones in this sample may be carry-over from other donors' samples. The specimen sequenced was tumor tissue. The chain is built from TRBV6-1 and TRBJ2-2, with 9 bases that match TRBD1. This CDR3 is CASSFRQGDAGELFF. The DNA of the CDR3 is TGTGCCAGCAGTTTCCGACAGGGGGATGCCGGGGAGCTGTTTTTT.